A selection of T cell receptor beta chains follows, all from one sample in a study of blood T cell repertoires in COVID-19. Method: immunoSEQ multiplex PCR; TCRdb's copy keeps in-frame clones and lacks some. Of 200,000 to 250,000 clones in the sample, roughly 81% were seen once. Sequencing used peripheral blood. Every receptor here comes from an elderly woman with COVID-19, enrolled during active disease. Both conserved end residues are part of each CDR3. A D gene is named only where the DNA matches it firmly. Rows may omit the clone size; those that give it use once, few, many or a size class.

J gene	clone size	V gene	D gene	CDR3 protein	CDR3 DNA
TRBJ1-2	.	TRBV29-1	.	CSVGTDGYTF	TGCAGCGTTGGGACAGACGGCTACACCTTC
TRBJ2-4	.	TRBV5-1	TRBD2	CASSPLAGAKNIQYF	TGCGCCAGCAGCCCCTTAGCGGGAGCCAAAAACATTCAGTACTTC
TRBJ2-1	.	TRBV4-3	TRBD2	CASSQDTAGGNAEQFF	TGCGCCAGCAGCCAAGATACAGCGGGAGGTAACGCTGAGCAGTTCTTC
TRBJ1-4	.	TRBV5-1	.	CASSLRGLDEKLFF	TGCGCCAGCAGCCTTCGCGGGCTCGATGAAAAACTGTTTTTT
TRBJ1-3	.	TRBV24-1	TRBD1	CATSQGDGNTIYF	TGTGCCACCAGCCAGGGGGACGGAAACACCATATATTTT
TRBJ2-3	.	TRBV11-1	TRBD2	CASRRGGTDTQYF	TGTGCCAGCCGGCGGGGGGGCACAGATACGCAGTATTTT
TRBJ1-2	.	TRBV2	TRBD1	CASSRQGNGYTF	TGTGCCAGCAGTAGACAGGGGAATGGCTACACCTTC
TRBJ1-2	.	TRBV18	.	CASSPRGGGYTF	TGTGCCAGCTCACCACGAGGGGGTGGCTACACCTTC
TRBJ1-1	.	TRBV10-3	TRBD1	CATTGVTEAFF	TGTGCCACCACAGGGGTGACTGAAGCTTTCTTT
TRBJ2-1	.	TRBV28	TRBD1	CASSPRGYSLGNEQFF	TGTGCCAGCAGTCCCAGGGGGTATAGTCTCGGCAATGAGCAGTTCTTC
TRBJ1-5	.	TRBV28	TRBD1	CASGERTGVISNQPQHF	TGTGCCAGCGGGGAAAGGACAGGGGTTATTAGCAATCAGCCCCAGCATTTT
TRBJ2-1	.	TRBV3-1/TRBV3-2	.	CATGPSSYNEQFF	TGTGCTACAGGCCCGAGCTCCTACAATGAGCAGTTCTTC
TRBJ1-1	once	TRBV5-1	.	CASSLFTVNTEAFF	TGCGCCAGCAGCTTATTTACAGTTAACACTGAAGCTTTCTTT
TRBJ1-1	.	TRBV6-5	TRBD1	CASSYAGQGGTEAFF	TGTGCCAGCAGTTATGCTGGACAGGGTGGCACTGAAGCTTTCTTT
TRBJ2-7	.	TRBV27	.	CASSPRGSEQYF	TGTGCCAGCAGCCCCCGGGGGAGTGAGCAGTACTTC
TRBJ2-1	.	TRBV9	.	CASSVTGSYNEQFF	TGTGCCAGCAGCGTAACGGGCTCCTACAATGAGCAGTTCTTC
TRBJ1-5	.	TRBV15	TRBD1	CATSPGQSPNQPQHF	TGTGCCACCAGCCCGGGACAGAGCCCTAATCAGCCCCAGCATTTT
TRBJ1-3	.	TRBV14	.	CASSRGSAGGNTIYF	TGTGCCAGCAGCCGAGGGTCCGCGGGTGGAAACACCATATATTTT
TRBJ2-7	few	TRBV9	TRBD2	CASSVETGGTYEQYF	TGTGCCAGCAGCGTAGAAACGGGGGGGACCTACGAGCAGTACTTC
TRBJ1-5	.	TRBV12-3/TRBV12-4	.	CASRRQSNQPQHF	TGTGCCAGCAGGAGACAGTCCAATCAGCCCCAGCATTTT
TRBJ1-1	.	TRBV27	.	CASRDWTATEAFF	TGTGCCAGCAGGGACTGGACAGCCACTGAAGCTTTCTTT
TRBJ1-5	.	TRBV10-2	TRBD1	CASSETGAHNQPQHF	TGCGCCAGCAGTGAAACAGGGGCCCACAATCAGCCCCAGCATTTT
TRBJ1-4	once	TRBV18	.	CASSYQWDNIEKLFF	TGTGCCAGCTCTTACCAGTGGGACAATATTGAAAAACTGTTTTTT
TRBJ2-1	.	TRBV18	.	CASSPLRTGSDNEQFF	TGTGCCAGCTCACCATTGAGAACAGGGTCGGATAATGAGCAGTTCTTC
TRBJ2-2	.	TRBV10-3	.	CAISERATGELFF	TGTGCCATCAGTGAGCGAGCGACCGGGGAGCTGTTTTTT
TRBJ1-2	.	TRBV30	.	CAWSRESGAGTNYGYTF	TGTGCCTGGAGTAGAGAGAGTGGGGCAGGGACTAACTATGGCTACACCTTC
TRBJ1-6	once	TRBV18	.	CASSPQGPQTNSPLHF	TGTGCCAGCTCACCACAGGGGCCCCAGACTAATTCACCCCTCCACTTT
TRBJ2-7	few	TRBV12-5	TRBD1	CASGLDRGYEQYF	TGTGCTAGTGGTTTGGACAGGGGCTACGAGCAGTACTTC
TRBJ2-7	.	TRBV12-3/TRBV12-4	.	CASSLLEYEQYF	TGTGCCAGCAGCCTTCTAGAGTACGAGCAGTACTTC
TRBJ1-1	many	TRBV2	.	CASSNSYTEAFF	TGTGCCAGCAGCAACAGTTACACTGAAGCTTTCTTT
TRBJ2-2	few	TRBV5-1	.	CASSLGGTINTGELFF	TGCGCCAGCAGCCTGGGGGGGACAATAAACACCGGGGAGCTGTTTTTT
TRBJ1-2	.	TRBV6-5	TRBD1	CASSHTTGGDGYTF	TGTGCCAGCAGCCACACAACAGGGGGAGATGGCTACACCTTC
TRBJ2-3	.	TRBV19	.	CASSINTDTQYF	TGTGCCAGTAGTATTAACACAGATACGCAGTATTTT
TRBJ2-1	.	TRBV6-1	.	CAGSEARNEQFF	TGTGCCGGCAGTGAAGCGCGGAATGAGCAGTTCTTC
TRBJ2-7	.	TRBV30	TRBD2	CAWSYPGTSRYEQYF	TGTGCCTGGAGCTATCCCGGGACTAGCAGGTACGAGCAGTACTTC
TRBJ1-1	.	TRBV3-1/TRBV3-2	.	CASSQEAAKAFF	TGTGCCAGCAGCCAAGAGGCAGCGAAAGCTTTCTTT
TRBJ2-7	.	TRBV23-1	TRBD1	CASKRPGTDWRYEQYF	TGCGCCAGCAAACGGCCAGGGACAGATTGGAGGTACGAGCAGTACTTC
TRBJ2-1	few	TRBV6-5	.	CASRFDNYNEQFF	TGTGCCAGCAGATTTGACAACTACAATGAGCAGTTCTTC
TRBJ2-5	few	TRBV28	.	CASKGVEVRKTQYF	TGTGCCAGCAAAGGGGTAGAGGTTAGAAAGACCCAGTACTTC
TRBJ2-3	.	TRBV5-1	.	CASSFALGASYTQYF	TGCGCCAGCAGCTTCGCCCTAGGGGCTTCATATACGCAGTATTTT
TRBJ2-6	.	TRBV21-1	.	CASSKGTGDSGANVLTF	TGTGCCAGCAGCAAGGGGACAGGGGATTCTGGGGCCAACGTCCTGACTTTC
TRBJ2-7	.	TRBV7-2	.	CASSLGSAGAGYEQYF	TGTGCCAGCAGCTTAGGATCTGCGGGGGCCGGTTACGAGCAGTACTTC
TRBJ1-5	.	TRBV19	TRBD1	CASSRDRASNQPQHF	TGTGCCAGTAGTAGGGACAGAGCGAGCAATCAGCCCCAGCATTTT
TRBJ1-1	.	TRBV19	.	CASSSPARDTEAFF	TGTGCCAGTAGTAGCCCCGCCAGGGACACTGAAGCTTTCTTT
TRBJ1-2	.	TRBV9	TRBD1	CASSVGQGARGYTF	TGTGCCAGCAGCGTAGGTCAGGGGGCAAGGGGCTACACCTTC
TRBJ1-5	.	TRBV5-1	TRBD1	CASSLDRGDNQPQHF	TGCGCCAGCAGCCTCGACAGGGGAGATAATCAGCCCCAGCATTTT
TRBJ2-1	.	TRBV2	TRBD2	CASSLSGGSLLGQFF	TGTGCCAGCAGTTTGAGCGGGGGGTCCCTATTAGGGCAGTTCTTC
TRBJ2-2	once	TRBV6-6	TRBD1	CASSLQGTGELFF	TGTGCCAGCAGTTTACAGGGGACCGGGGAGCTGTTTTTT
TRBJ2-2	.	TRBV7-6	.	CASSLQTGSGELFF	TGTGCCAGCAGCTTACAGACGGGGTCCGGGGAGCTGTTTTTT
TRBJ2-3	.	TRBV9	TRBD2	CASSVEGSGGYTQYF	TGTGCCAGCAGCGTAGAGGGTAGCGGGGGCTATACGCAGTATTTT
TRBJ2-1	.	TRBV3-1/TRBV3-2	TRBD2	CATELGTSGNEQFF	TGTGCCACCGAACTCGGGACTAGCGGTAATGAGCAGTTCTTC
TRBJ1-4	.	TRBV9	.	CASSVGGSANEKLFF	TGTGCCAGCAGCGTCGGCGGATCGGCGAATGAAAAACTGTTTTTT
TRBJ1-2	few	TRBV11-2	.	CASSFSERGYGYTF	TGTGCCAGCAGCTTTTCGGAGAGAGGCTATGGCTACACCTTC
TRBJ1-2	.	TRBV5-1	TRBD1	CASSLGPGGPNYGYTF	TGCGCCAGCAGCTTGGGTCCAGGGGGCCCTAACTATGGCTACACCTTC
TRBJ1-1	.	TRBV27	TRBD1	CASSVGQVNTEAFF	TGTGCCAGCAGTGTAGGACAGGTGAACACTGAAGCTTTCTTT
TRBJ2-1	.	TRBV7-2	TRBD2	CASSYRLAGGNNEQFF	TGTGCCAGCAGTTATCGACTAGCGGGAGGTAACAATGAGCAGTTCTTC
TRBJ1-2	.	TRBV6-5	TRBD1	CASSFAQGSYGYTF	TGTGCCAGCAGTTTCGCACAGGGGAGCTATGGCTACACCTTC
TRBJ1-1	.	TRBV7-8	TRBD1	CASSGRGWAEAFF	TGTGCCAGCAGCGGCAGGGGGTGGGCTGAAGCTTTCTTT